The source of this TCR beta chain is a study of blood T cell repertoires in COVID-19. The overall study: Sites in the United States, Italy and Spain provided acute and convalescent COVID-19 samples. The analysed material was cDNA or gDNA that came from T cells, B-cell-depleted T cells, or PBMCs.

Germline V gives CDR1 SGHDT, CDR2 YYEEEE. Trimming took 2 bases from V and 8 from J; bases not matched to a gene: 8. The CDR3 loop spans 16 amino acids. As originally analysed: The assay estimated nucleated cells by amplifying reference gene primers. Only in-frame clones appear in the TCRdb table, and some are missing; sequencing was by immunoSEQ multiplex PCR. D and trimming were read from the DNA, whereas the V and J calls and clone size are those reported in that table. The table lists under 200,000 clones, around nine tenths of them singletons. The chain has TRBV5-6 and TRBJ2-3; 13 nucleotides match TRBD2. The TCR was taken from a man aged 65-85 years with active or convalescent COVID-19. The specimen was peripheral blood. The CDR3 nucleotides read TGTGCCAGCAGCTTAGGACTAGCGGGAGTCTTTGCTACGCAGTATTTT. Encoded protein: CASSLGLAGVFATQYF.